This T cell receptor beta chain was observed in a study of blood T cell repertoires in COVID-19. Enrolment of Seattle patients took place during active infection, and they were followed longitudinally. The germline V gene encodes CDR1 LGHNA and CDR2 YSLEER. Trimming shortened V by 0 bases and J by 9 bases, and 13 bases separated the two germline ends. CDR3 size: 14 residues. In the source study's methods: Counts of nucleated cells, estimated from reference gene primer amplification, were obtained. This table comes from immunoSEQ multiplex PCR, and its TCRdb copy is limited to in-frame clones, with some not included. V and J calls and clone size are given by that table; D and trimming were obtained from the DNA. This table has about 300,000 clones, 70% to 90% appearing once.

The sequenced sample was peripheral blood. This chain joins TRBV4-3 and TRBJ2-3; a possible D gene is TRBD2 (6 bases). This clonotype was obtained from a woman between 50 and 59 years old with COVID-19, enrolled during active disease. CDR3 in amino acids: CASSQDRGGPTQYF. The CDR3 DNA follows: TGCGCCAGCAGCCAAGACCGGGGAGGACCAACGCAGTATTTT.